The clone carrying this T cell receptor (beta chain) was recorded at least ten times. The CDR3 is 16 residues long. V shed 6 bases and J 4 bases; nucleotides not matched to a gene: 16. The germline gives CDR1 SQVTM, CDR2 ANQGSEA. From the 5' RACE reads, TCRdb called clonotypes with MiXCR, one entry per CDR3 protein. The sample has more than 95,000 distinct CDR3 sequences, 7.5% to 9% seen once; the top ten hold 9.9%. The data were taken from a study of CD8 T cells in ankylosing spondylitis. Source material: blood, either unsorted or a sorted T cell fraction (not recorded which). The rearrangement links TRBV29-1 to TRBJ2-7; the match to TRBD1 covers 9 bases. The sequence was collected from a male donor with ankylosing spondylitis or in good health (not recorded which). Here the CDR3 reads CSVRPGTGSYLYEQYF. The CDR3 coding sequence is TGCAGCGTCCGCCCCGGGACAGGGTCTTACTTGTACGAGCAGTACTTC.